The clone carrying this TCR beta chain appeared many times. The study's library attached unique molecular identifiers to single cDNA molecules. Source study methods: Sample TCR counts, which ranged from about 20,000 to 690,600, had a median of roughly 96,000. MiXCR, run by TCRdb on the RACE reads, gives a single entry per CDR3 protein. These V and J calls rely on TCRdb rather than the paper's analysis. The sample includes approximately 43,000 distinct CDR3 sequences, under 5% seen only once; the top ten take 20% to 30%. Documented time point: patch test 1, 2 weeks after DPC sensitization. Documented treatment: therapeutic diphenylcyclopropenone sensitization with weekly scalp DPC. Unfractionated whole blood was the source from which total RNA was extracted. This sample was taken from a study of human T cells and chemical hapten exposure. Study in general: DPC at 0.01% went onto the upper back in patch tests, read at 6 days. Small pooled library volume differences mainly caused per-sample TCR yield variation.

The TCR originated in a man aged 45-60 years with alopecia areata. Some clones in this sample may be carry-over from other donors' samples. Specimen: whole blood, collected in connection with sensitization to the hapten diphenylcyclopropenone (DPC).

CDR3 region: CSVEIGPTGEQFF. The CDR3 bases are TGCAGCGTTGAAATCGGCCCTACGGGTGAGCAGTTCTTC. This chain connects TRBV29-1 to TRBJ2-1; no clear D. Trimming stripped 2 bases from V and 9 bases from J, with 14 bases between. The CDR3 runs to 13 residues. Germline CDR1 SQVTM, CDR2 ANQGSEA.